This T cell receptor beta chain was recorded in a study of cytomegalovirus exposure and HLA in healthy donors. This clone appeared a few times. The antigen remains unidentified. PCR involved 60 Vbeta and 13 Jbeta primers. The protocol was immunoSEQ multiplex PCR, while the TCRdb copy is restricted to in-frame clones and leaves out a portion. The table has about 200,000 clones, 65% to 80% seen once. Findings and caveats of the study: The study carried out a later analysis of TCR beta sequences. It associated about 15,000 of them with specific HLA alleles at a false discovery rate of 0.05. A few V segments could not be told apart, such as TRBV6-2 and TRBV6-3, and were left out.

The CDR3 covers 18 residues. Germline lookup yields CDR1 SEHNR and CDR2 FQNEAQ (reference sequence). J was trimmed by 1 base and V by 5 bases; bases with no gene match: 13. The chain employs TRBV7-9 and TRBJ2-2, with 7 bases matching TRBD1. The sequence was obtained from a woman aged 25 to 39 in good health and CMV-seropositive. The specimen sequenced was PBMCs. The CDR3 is CASSPFGYRGENTGELFF. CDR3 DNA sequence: TGTGCCAGCAGCCCCTTCGGATACAGGGGTGAGAACACCGGGGAGCTGTTTTTT.